One and the same sample provided the 2 T cell receptor beta chains below, sequenced in a study of cytomegalovirus exposure and HLA in healthy donors. The method was immunoSEQ multiplex PCR; TCRdb's version includes in-frame clones alone and lacks a portion of them. Of tens of thousands of clones detected, over 90% appear once; the ten largest clones hold 3.2%. The source material was PBMCs. These receptors were taken from a woman younger than 35 in good health and CMV-seropositive.

The CDR3 nucleotides read TGTGCCAGCCGCGCGGGGGGCTCGAACACCGGGGAGCTGTTTTTT. Protein product: CASRAGGSNTGELFF. The gene calls are TRBV6-1 and TRBJ2-2, with 8 nucleotides matching TRBD2. The CDR3 extends over 15 amino acids. The V segment lost 8 bases and the J segment 0 bases; nucleotides outside the gene matches: 5. Per the germline V gene, CDR1 is MNHNS and CDR2 is SASEGT.

This sequence joins TRBV28 and TRBJ2-1; 12 bases agree with TRBD1. The V segment lost 7 bases and the J segment 3 bases; nucleotides outside the gene matches: 13. CDR1 MDHEN and CDR2 SYDVKM come from the germline V gene. The CDR3 is 18 residues long. CDR3 in amino acids: CASKGQGAQNTGYNEQFF. CDR3 nucleotide sequence: TGTGCCAGCAAGGGACAGGGGGCGCAAAACACGGGCTACAATGAGCAGTTCTTC.